The rows below give T cell receptor beta chains drawn from one sample of a study of shared clonotypes between healthy human individuals. Some clones are missing from TCRdb's copy, which holds only in-frame ones; the method was immunoSEQ multiplex PCR. This sample carries over a million clones, approximately 80% of them seen once, and the ten largest clones take 0.55% to 0.7%. The sequenced sample was memory CD4+ T cells from PBMCs. These receptor sequences come from a man aged 18 to 29 in good health. Some clones in this sample may be carry-over from other donors' samples. Each CDR3 is given with its conserved first and last residue. D genes are given only for firm matches. Some rows have no size entry. The others give once, few or many, or a class for an expanded clone.

J: TRBJ2-1; D: TRBD1; V: TRBV11-2; size: .; DNA: TGTGCCAGCAGCTTACCGACAGGGTGGGATGAGCAGTTCTTC; CDR3: CASSLPTGWDEQFF
J: TRBJ1-4; D: TRBD1; V: TRBV5-1; size: .; DNA: TGCGCCAGCGGTTCCGGACAGGGCGATGAAAAACTGTTTTTT; CDR3: CASGSGQGDEKLFF
J: TRBJ1-3; D: .; V: TRBV4-1; size: .; DNA: TGCGCCAGCAGCCAAGATGGATGGAGTTCTGGAAACACCATATATTTT; CDR3: CASSQDGWSSGNTIYF
J: TRBJ1-5; D: TRBD1; V: TRBV2; size: many; DNA: TGTGCCAGCAGTCCTCTGGACAGGAGCAATCAGCCCCAGCATTTT; CDR3: CASSPLDRSNQPQHF
J: TRBJ2-5; D: .; V: TRBV7-2; size: .; DNA: TGTGCCAGCAGCTTAGCCACTGGGATACAAGAGACCCAGTACTTC; CDR3: CASSLATGIQETQYF
J: TRBJ2-7; D: .; V: TRBV28; size: .; DNA: TGTGCCAGCCACGGCGTCACCAACTACGAGCAGTACTTC; CDR3: CASHGVTNYEQYF
J: TRBJ2-5; D: TRBD1; V: TRBV5-1; size: few; DNA: TGCGCCAGCAGCCTGGGACAGGGGAGTCCGGAGACCCAGTACTTC; CDR3: CASSLGQGSPETQYF
J: TRBJ2-1; D: TRBD1; V: TRBV11-3; size: .; DNA: TGTGCCAGCAGCTTGGACAGGGCCTACAATGAGCAGTTCTTC; CDR3: CASSLDRAYNEQFF
J: TRBJ2-7; D: .; V: TRBV5-1; size: once; DNA: TGCGCCAGCAGCTTGCGGACGAGGGACTACGAGCAGTACTTC; CDR3: CASSLRTRDYEQYF
J: TRBJ1-1; D: .; V: TRBV4-1; size: .; DNA: TGCGCCAGCAGCCCTTCTCTCATGAACACTGAAGCTTTCTTT; CDR3: CASSPSLMNTEAFF
J: TRBJ2-7; D: .; V: TRBV5-1; size: .; DNA: TGCGCCAGCAGCCCCAGTGATTCTGCGAGCTCCTACGAGCAATACTTC; CDR3: CASSPSDSASSYEQYF
J: TRBJ2-5; D: .; V: TRBV5-6; size: .; DNA: TGTGCCAGCAGCTCCCGGGGGCCGCAAGAGACCCAGTACTTC; CDR3: CASSSRGPQETQYF
J: TRBJ2-7; D: TRBD1; V: TRBV28; size: .; DNA: TGTGCCAGCAGACCGGGACAGGCCTCCTACGAGCAGTACTTC; CDR3: CASRPGQASYEQYF
J: TRBJ2-2; D: .; V: TRBV28; size: .; DNA: TGTGCCAGTTTGAGATTAATCACCGGGGAGCTGTTTTTT; CDR3: CASLRLITGELFF
J: TRBJ2-1; D: .; V: TRBV11-2; size: .; DNA: TGTGCCAGCAGCCCTCCCCCCGGTAGTGAGCAGTTCTTC; CDR3: CASSPPPGSEQFF
J: TRBJ2-7; D: TRBD2; V: TRBV7-3; size: .; DNA: TGTGCCAGCAGCTCGGACCTTAGCGTTGGCGGGAGCTCCTACGAGCAGTACTTC; CDR3: CASSSDLSVGGSSYEQYF
J: TRBJ1-2; D: .; V: TRBV18; size: .; DNA: TGTGCCAGCTCACCGACGACGGTGGGGGGGGACTATGGCTACACCTTC; CDR3: CASSPTTVGGDYGYTF
J: TRBJ1-4; D: .; V: TRBV5-5; size: .; DNA: TGTGCCAGCAGCTTGGCAGAAAAACTGTTTTTT; CDR3: CASSLAEKLFF
J: TRBJ2-5; D: .; V: TRBV7-2; size: .; DNA: TGTGCCAGCAGCTTCCAGTACCAAGAGACCCAGTACTTC; CDR3: CASSFQYQETQYF
J: TRBJ2-1; D: .; V: TRBV2; size: once; DNA: TGTGCCAGCACCTCCGTGGGGGAAAAGGGCGGGTTCTTC; CDR3: CASTSVGEKGGFF
J: TRBJ2-2; D: TRBD1; V: TRBV9; size: .; DNA: TGTGCCAGCAGCGTATCTCCTGGACAGGGGGCCGGGGAGCTGTTTTTT; CDR3: CASSVSPGQGAGELFF
J: TRBJ2-7; D: .; V: TRBV29-1; size: .; DNA: TGCAGCGTTTTAGGTGGAGGGTACGAGCAGTACTTC; CDR3: CSVLGGGYEQYF
J: TRBJ2-3; D: TRBD1; V: TRBV9; size: .; DNA: TGTGCCAGCAGCAACAGGGGTGATACGCAGTATTTT; CDR3: CASSNRGDTQYF
J: TRBJ1-5; D: .; V: TRBV2; size: many; DNA: TGTGCCAGCGCAGGGTCGGGCAATCAGCCCCAGCATTTT; CDR3: CASAGSGNQPQHF
J: TRBJ2-7; D: .; V: TRBV10-2; size: few; DNA: TGCGCCAGCAGTGAATCCTACGAGCAGTACTTC; CDR3: CASSESYEQYF
J: TRBJ2-6; D: .; V: TRBV6-6; size: .; DNA: TGTGCCAGCAGTTACTTTCACTCTGGGGCCAACGTCCTGACTTTC; CDR3: CASSYFHSGANVLTF
J: TRBJ2-3; D: .; V: TRBV4-3; size: .; DNA: TGCGCCAGCAGCCAAGATGCCGTCTGGGGGAGAGATACGCAGTATTTT; CDR3: CASSQDAVWGRDTQYF
J: TRBJ2-7; D: .; V: TRBV30; size: .; DNA: TGTGCCTGGAGGTCGTGGGGCTTCAACGAGCAGTACTTC; CDR3: CAWRSWGFNEQYF
J: TRBJ1-1; D: .; V: TRBV11-2; size: .; DNA: TGTGCCAGCAGCTTATCAGGAGTTACTGAAGCTTTCTTT; CDR3: CASSLSGVTEAFF
J: TRBJ2-3; D: .; V: TRBV27; size: .; DNA: TGTGCCAGCAGTTCGGACTACCATACGCAGTATTTT; CDR3: CASSSDYHTQYF
J: TRBJ2-7; D: .; V: TRBV5-4; size: .; DNA: TGTGCCAGCAGCTTGAGTGGGGGAGTAAGGTCCTACGAGCAGTACTTC; CDR3: CASSLSGGVRSYEQYF
J: TRBJ1-2; D: .; V: TRBV5-1; size: .; DNA: TGCGCCAGCAGCTTGGGGTCGACCTCCTATGGCTACACCTTC; CDR3: CASSLGSTSYGYTF
J: TRBJ1-4; D: TRBD1; V: TRBV14; size: .; DNA: TGTGCCAGCAGCCCGGGACAGATTAATGAAAAACTGTTTTTT; CDR3: CASSPGQINEKLFF
J: TRBJ1-2; D: .; V: TRBV28; size: .; DNA: TGTGCCAGCAGTTCCGGGACGGTGAACTATGGCTACACCTTC; CDR3: CASSSGTVNYGYTF
J: TRBJ2-7; D: .; V: TRBV4-1; size: many; DNA: TGCGCCAGCAGCCAAACAGCAGGGGTAAGATCCTACGAGCAGTACTTC; CDR3: CASSQTAGVRSYEQYF